This entry is about one TCR beta chain. What it recognizes is unknown. The record originates from a study of cytomegalovirus exposure and HLA in healthy donors. Study-wide points: In a later analysis, first-cohort TCR clusters were found to tend to co-occur in the 120 validation repertoires. The study listed 164 cytomegalovirus-associated TCR beta chains. In vitro data verified a few CMV-associated chains as specific for CMV antigens. Despite most TCR sequences being rare, some public TCRs occurred in many donors.

The CDR3 runs to 13 residues. CDR1 and CDR2 (germline): MNHEY, SVGAGI. The V gene lost 6 bases and the J gene lost 3 bases, with 11 bases spanning the gap. The method was immunoSEQ multiplex PCR; TCRdb's version includes in-frame clones alone and lacks a portion of them. This table has about 180,000 clones, approximately 81% appearing once. The genes are TRBV6-5 and TRBJ1-2, with a possible D match to TRBD1 (5 bases). This TCR was sampled from a man between 18 and 29 years old in good health and CMV-seropositive. Sequences were obtained from PBMCs. The CDR3 region has the DNA TGTGCCAGCAGCCGCAGGGATGACTATGGCTACACCTTC. Its translation: CASSRRDDYGYTF.